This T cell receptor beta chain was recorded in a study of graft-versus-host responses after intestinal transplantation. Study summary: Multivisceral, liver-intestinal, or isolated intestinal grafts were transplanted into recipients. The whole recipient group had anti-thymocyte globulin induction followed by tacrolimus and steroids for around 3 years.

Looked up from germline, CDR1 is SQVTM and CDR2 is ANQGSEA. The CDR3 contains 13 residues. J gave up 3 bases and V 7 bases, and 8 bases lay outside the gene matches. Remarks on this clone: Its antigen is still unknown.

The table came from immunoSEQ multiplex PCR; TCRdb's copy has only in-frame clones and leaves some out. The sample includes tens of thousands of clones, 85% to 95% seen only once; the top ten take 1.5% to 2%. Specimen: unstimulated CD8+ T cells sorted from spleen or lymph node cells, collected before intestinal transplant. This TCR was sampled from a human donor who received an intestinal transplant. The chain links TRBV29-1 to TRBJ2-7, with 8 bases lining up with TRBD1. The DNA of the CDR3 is TGCAGCGCTGTGGACAGGGATAACTACGAGCAGTACTTC. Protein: CSAVDRDNYEQYF.